A selection of T cell receptor beta chains follows, all from one sample in a study of blood T cell repertoires in COVID-19. Using immunoSEQ multiplex PCR, the repertoire was profiled, and TCRdb retains in-frame clones only, with some absent. Of roughly 55,000 clones listed, 80% to 85% are singletons. The sample was peripheral blood. The receptors were gathered from a woman aged 55-75 years with acute or convalescent COVID-19. The CDR3 runs from the conserved cysteine through the conserved F or W. Fields, in order: V gene, J gene, clone size, D gene, CDR3 protein, CDR3 DNA. D genes are given only for firm matches. Some rows mark clone size as missing; the rest say once, few, many or name a class of expanded clone.

V gene: TRBV9; J gene: TRBJ1-4; clone size: .; D gene: .; CDR3 protein: CASSVGASNEKLFF; CDR3 DNA: TGTGCCAGCAGCGTTGGGGCATCTAATGAAAAACTGTTTTTT
V gene: TRBV7-9; J gene: TRBJ2-3; clone size: .; D gene: .; CDR3 protein: CASSLYPQRADTQYF; CDR3 DNA: TGTGCCAGCAGCTTATACCCCCAACGCGCAGATACGCAGTATTTT
V gene: TRBV30; J gene: TRBJ1-5; clone size: .; D gene: TRBD1; CDR3 protein: CAWSVRGQAINQPQHF; CDR3 DNA: TGTGCCTGGAGTGTACGAGGACAGGCGATCAATCAGCCCCAGCATTTT
V gene: TRBV6-5; J gene: TRBJ1-3; clone size: .; D gene: .; CDR3 protein: CASFPRSSSGNTIYF; CDR3 DNA: TGTGCCAGCTTCCCCAGGTCGAGCTCTGGAAACACCATATATTTT
V gene: TRBV29-1; J gene: TRBJ1-4; clone size: .; D gene: .; CDR3 protein: CSVRFQALEKLFF; CDR3 DNA: TGCAGCGTTCGTTTCCAGGCCCTTGAAAAACTGTTTTTT
V gene: TRBV20-1; J gene: TRBJ1-1; clone size: .; D gene: .; CDR3 protein: CSQGGDTEAFF; CDR3 DNA: TGCAGTCAAGGGGGGGACACTGAAGCTTTCTTT
V gene: TRBV5-4; J gene: TRBJ2-7; clone size: once; D gene: .; CDR3 protein: CASSFHNSYEQYF; CDR3 DNA: TGTGCCAGCAGCTTTCACAACTCCTACGAGCAGTACTTC
V gene: TRBV5-1; J gene: TRBJ2-2; clone size: once; D gene: TRBD1; CDR3 protein: CASSSRTGSGELFF; CDR3 DNA: TGCGCCAGCAGCTCAAGGACAGGGTCCGGGGAGCTGTTTTTT
V gene: TRBV18; J gene: TRBJ1-1; clone size: .; D gene: .; CDR3 protein: CASSPGVPGGTEAFF; CDR3 DNA: TGTGCCAGCTCACCAGGGGTGCCGGGGGGCACTGAAGCTTTCTTT
V gene: TRBV9; J gene: TRBJ1-6; clone size: .; D gene: TRBD1; CDR3 protein: CASSVETGRSPLHF; CDR3 DNA: TGTGCCAGCAGCGTAGAGACAGGGCGTTCACCCCTCCACTTT
V gene: TRBV18; J gene: TRBJ2-1; clone size: .; D gene: TRBD1; CDR3 protein: CASSQRTGIGSYNEQFF; CDR3 DNA: TGTGCCAGCTCACAAAGGACAGGGATTGGCTCCTACAATGAGCAGTTCTTC
V gene: TRBV2; J gene: TRBJ1-2; clone size: .; D gene: .; CDR3 protein: CASSMIGGTYGYTF; CDR3 DNA: TGTGCCAGCAGTATGATCGGGGGGACCTATGGCTACACCTTC
V gene: TRBV28; J gene: TRBJ1-5; clone size: .; D gene: TRBD1; CDR3 protein: CASRGPGGNQPQHF; CDR3 DNA: TGTGCCAGCAGAGGTCCAGGGGGGAATCAGCCCCAGCATTTT
V gene: TRBV18; J gene: TRBJ2-2; clone size: .; D gene: .; CDR3 protein: CASSPRRVLNTGELFF; CDR3 DNA: TGTGCCAGCTCACCACGTCGGGTCTTGAACACCGGGGAGCTGTTTTTT
V gene: TRBV6-6; J gene: TRBJ2-5; clone size: .; D gene: TRBD2; CDR3 protein: CASTGGGLETQYF; CDR3 DNA: TGTGCCAGCACCGGGGGGGGCCTAGAGACCCAGTACTTC
V gene: TRBV7-9; J gene: TRBJ1-4; clone size: .; D gene: TRBD1; CDR3 protein: CASSDRTGTKDELFF; CDR3 DNA: TGTGCCAGCAGCGATAGGACAGGGACAAAGGATGAACTGTTTTTT
V gene: TRBV5-1; J gene: TRBJ1-3; clone size: once; D gene: TRBD1; CDR3 protein: CASSFGDRGQGNTIYF; CDR3 DNA: TGCGCCAGCAGCTTTGGGGACAGGGGGCAAGGAAACACCATATATTTT
V gene: TRBV5-1; J gene: TRBJ1-1; clone size: .; D gene: TRBD1; CDR3 protein: CASSRTGVATEAFF; CDR3 DNA: TGCGCCAGCAGCCGGACAGGGGTGGCCACTGAAGCTTTCTTT
V gene: TRBV11-2; J gene: TRBJ1-2; clone size: .; D gene: .; CDR3 protein: CASSRQLNYGYTF; CDR3 DNA: TGTGCCAGCAGCAGACAGCTTAACTATGGCTACACCTTC
V gene: TRBV7-8; J gene: TRBJ1-2; clone size: .; D gene: .; CDR3 protein: CASSLALRAGYGYTF; CDR3 DNA: TGTGCCAGCAGCCTAGCCCTGAGGGCTGGCTATGGCTACACCTTC
V gene: TRBV5-4; J gene: TRBJ1-2; clone size: once; D gene: .; CDR3 protein: CASSLGGRSANYGYTF; CDR3 DNA: TGTGCCAGCAGCTTGGGTGGGCGTTCGGCTAACTATGGCTACACCTTC
V gene: TRBV5-6; J gene: TRBJ2-7; clone size: few; D gene: TRBD2; CDR3 protein: CASSSRLAGVIYEQYF; CDR3 DNA: TGTGCCAGCAGCTCCCGACTAGCGGGAGTTATCTACGAGCAGTACTTC
V gene: TRBV30; J gene: TRBJ2-1; clone size: .; D gene: TRBD2; CDR3 protein: CAWSMGLAGAGNEQFF; CDR3 DNA: TGTGCCTGGAGTATGGGACTAGCGGGAGCGGGCAATGAGCAGTTCTTC
V gene: TRBV27; J gene: TRBJ1-2; clone size: .; D gene: TRBD1; CDR3 protein: CASSRSQGADYGYTF; CDR3 DNA: TGTGCCAGCAGCAGATCACAGGGGGCAGACTATGGCTACACCTTC
V gene: TRBV5-6; J gene: TRBJ1-2; clone size: .; D gene: .; CDR3 protein: CASSSSNYGYTF; CDR3 DNA: TGTGCCAGCAGCTCTTCTAACTATGGCTACACCTTC
V gene: TRBV3-1/TRBV3-2; J gene: TRBJ2-7; clone size: .; D gene: .; CDR3 protein: CASSQGRVGEQYF; CDR3 DNA: TGTGCCAGCAGCCAAGGGAGGGTTGGAGAGCAGTACTTC
V gene: TRBV7-2; J gene: TRBJ2-5; clone size: .; D gene: .; CDR3 protein: CASSFRLQETQYF; CDR3 DNA: TGTGCCAGCAGCTTCAGACTGCAAGAGACCCAGTACTTC
V gene: TRBV3-1/TRBV3-2; J gene: TRBJ1-2; clone size: few; D gene: .; CDR3 protein: CASSQDRDTRYGYTF; CDR3 DNA: TGTGCCAGCAGCCAAGATAGGGACACCCGCTATGGCTACACCTTC
V gene: TRBV6-5; J gene: TRBJ1-1; clone size: once; D gene: .; CDR3 protein: CASSHPGNTEAFF; CDR3 DNA: TGTGCCAGCAGTCACCCAGGGAACACTGAAGCTTTCTTT
V gene: TRBV15; J gene: TRBJ2-1; clone size: once; D gene: .; CDR3 protein: CATSRDNRAGWFF; CDR3 DNA: TGTGCCACCAGCAGAGATAATAGGGCAGGGTGGTTCTTC
V gene: TRBV30; J gene: TRBJ2-7; clone size: .; D gene: .; CDR3 protein: CAWSGIRRGEQYF; CDR3 DNA: TGTGCCTGGAGTGGAATACGGAGGGGCGAGCAGTACTTC
V gene: TRBV5-8; J gene: TRBJ2-1; clone size: .; D gene: .; CDR3 protein: CASSLIGEQFF; CDR3 DNA: TGTGCCAGCAGCTTGATCGGTGAGCAGTTCTTC
V gene: TRBV28; J gene: TRBJ2-4; clone size: .; D gene: .; CDR3 protein: CASSSRRVAKNIQYF; CDR3 DNA: TGTGCCAGCAGTTCTCGACGGGTAGCCAAAAACATTCAGTACTTC
V gene: TRBV28; J gene: TRBJ1-4; clone size: .; D gene: .; CDR3 protein: CASSLLGGKNEKLFF; CDR3 DNA: TGTGCCAGCAGTTTATTGGGGGGGAAAAATGAAAAACTGTTTTTT
V gene: TRBV30; J gene: TRBJ2-7; clone size: .; D gene: TRBD2; CDR3 protein: CAWSPRGGAYEQYF; CDR3 DNA: TGTGCCTGGAGCCCCCGCGGGGGGGCCTACGAGCAGTACTTC
V gene: TRBV5-8; J gene: TRBJ1-2; clone size: .; D gene: TRBD1; CDR3 protein: CASTQTGTDYGYTF; CDR3 DNA: TGTGCCAGCACTCAGACAGGGACGGACTATGGCTACACCTTC
V gene: TRBV4-2; J gene: TRBJ2-2; clone size: many; D gene: .; CDR3 protein: CASSQERGAADGELFF; CDR3 DNA: TGTGCCAGCAGCCAAGAGCGCGGAGCGGCGGACGGGGAGCTGTTTTTT